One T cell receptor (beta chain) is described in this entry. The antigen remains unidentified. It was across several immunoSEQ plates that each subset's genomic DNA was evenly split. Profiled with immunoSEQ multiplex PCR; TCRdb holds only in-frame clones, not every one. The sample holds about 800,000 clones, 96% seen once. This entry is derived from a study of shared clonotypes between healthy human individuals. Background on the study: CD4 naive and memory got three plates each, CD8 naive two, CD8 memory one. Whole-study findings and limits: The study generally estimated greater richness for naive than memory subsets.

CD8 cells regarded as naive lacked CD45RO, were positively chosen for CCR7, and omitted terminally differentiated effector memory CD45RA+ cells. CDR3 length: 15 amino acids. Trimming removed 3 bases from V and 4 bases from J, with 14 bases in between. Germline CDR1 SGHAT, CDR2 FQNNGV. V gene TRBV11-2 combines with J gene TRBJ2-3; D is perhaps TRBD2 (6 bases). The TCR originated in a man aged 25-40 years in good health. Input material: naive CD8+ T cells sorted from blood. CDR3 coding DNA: TGTGCCAGCAGCTTTTCTTTGTGGGACTCAGATACGCAGTATTTT. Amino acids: CASSFSLWDSDTQYF.